The subject of this entry is one TCR beta chain. The entry originates in a study of blood T cells in healthy people across ages. Together with a sample-barcoded 5' primer, a J-beta primer mix was included in a second PCR lasting roughly 6 to 12 cycles. Via MiXCR, TCRdb re-called the 5' RACE reads, giving one row per CDR3 protein. The table has about 730,000 distinct CDR3 sequences, around 46% seen once. V was clipped by 6 bases and J by 4 bases; unmatched bases: 6. Per germline, CDR1 DFQATT and CDR2 SNEGSKA (reference sequence). The CDR3 consists of 14 residues. Ten milliliters of peripheral blood were drawn from each donor into EDTA-treated tubes.

This receptor was taken from a woman in her sixties in good health. Sequencing was carried out using blood. This chain joins TRBV20-1 and TRBJ1-5; the match to TRBD1 covers 10 bases. CDR3 sequence (DNA): TGCAGTGCGATAAGGACAGGGGGTAATCAGCCCCAGCATTTT. This translates into CSAIRTGGNQPQHF.